This entry lists 12 T cell receptor beta chains sequenced from one sample in a study of CXCR3-negative and CXCR3-positive naive CD8 T cells. Findings of the study overall: Higher TRB CDR3 hydrophobicity marked CXCR3-positive naive cells relative to CXCR3-negative naive cells.

No antigens are known for them. The libraries of TRB cDNA were constructed through 5' RACE using UMI labels. TCRdb re-called the 5' RACE reads and shows each CDR3 protein once, DNA omitted. This sample carries 6,000 or so distinct CDR3 sequences, with roughly 1.6% going to the ten biggest clones. Material for sequencing was naive CXCR3+ CD8+ T cells from blood. Subset noted: CD45RO-CCR7+CD27+CD95- naive CD8+ T cells expressing CXCR3 (TNR3+). The source is a human donor in good health. Some clones in this sample may be carry-over from other donors' samples.

The genes are TRBV6-6 and TRBJ2-3; TCRdb names TRBD1, which stays unverified in the absence of DNA. CDR1 and CDR2 from the germline V gene are MNHNY and SVGAGI (reference sequence). The CDR3 runs 15 residues. CDR3 loop: CASSYLGESTDTQYF.

The gene calls are TRBV2 and TRBJ1-2; lacking DNA, the TRBD1 call made by TCRdb goes unchecked. Germline V gene lookup returns CDR1 SNHLY and CDR2 FYNNEI. The CDR3 has 13 residues. The CDR3 sequence: CASRGTDNYGYTF.

This clonotype is called medium-sized based on its frequency. V gene TRBV10-2 combines with J gene TRBJ2-1; TCRdb proposes TRBD1, but this gene call is untestable without DNA. This CDR3 has 14 amino acids. The germline gives CDR1 WSHSY, CDR2 SAAADI. The CDR3 loop reads CASTSDSNYNEQFF.

The gene calls are TRBV29-1 and TRBJ2-7; TCRdb reports TRBD1, a call that lacks DNA to check it against. The CDR3 sequence is 12 residues long. CDR1 is SQVTM, CDR2 ANQGSEA, per germline. CDR3 region: CSGGTGDYEQYF.

V usage is TRBV7-9 and J usage is TRBJ2-3; TCRdb's D call of TRBD1 is untestable without DNA. Germline assignment: CDR1 SEHNR and CDR2 FQNEAQ (reference sequence). The CDR3 covers 15 residues. CDR3: CASSTVLRAEDTQYF.

The chain is built from TRBV6-1 and TRBJ2-7; with no DNA, the TCRdb D assignment of TRBD2 cannot be verified. The CDR3 runs 16 residues. Germline lookup yields CDR1 MNHNS and CDR2 SASEGT. CDR3 sequence: CASSDPAGGIEYEQYF.

The genes are TRBV3-1 and TRBJ2-7; the D call of TRBD1 rests on TCRdb alone, since no DNA is present to check it. Germline CDR1 reads LGHDT; CDR2 reads YNNKEL (reference sequence). This CDR3 comprises 17 residues. This CDR3 is CASSRVGMGEVGYEQYF.

V gene TRBV9 combines with J gene TRBJ2-1; TCRdb returns TRBD1, unconfirmable since there is no DNA. The germline gives CDR1 SGDLS, CDR2 YYNGEE. The CDR3 contains 20 residues. The CDR3 here is CASSTPGTGGGRRAYNEQFF.

The chain employs TRBV6-2 or TRBV6-3 and TRBJ2-7; TCRdb reports TRBD2, a call that lacks DNA to check it against. The CDR3 covers 15 residues. Germline V gene lookup returns CDR1 MNHEY and CDR2 SVGEGT. CDR3: CASSETQGTRYEQYF.

This clonotype is identified as medium-sized from frequency. V usage is TRBV29-1 and J usage is TRBJ1-5; TCRdb's D gene call, TRBD1, goes unchecked for lack of DNA. The CDR3 covers 14 residues. The germline CDR1 and CDR2 sequences are SQVTM and ANQGSEA. The CDR3 is CSVGQEGSNQPQHF.

J is TRBJ2-1 and V is TRBV4-3. The germline V gene encodes CDR1 LGHNA and CDR2 YSLEER. This CDR3 region has 13 residues. The CDR3 loop reads CASSQDYNNEQFF.

This clonotype shows up as medium-sized by frequency. The V and J genes are TRBV27 and TRBJ2-1; the TRBD1 assignment by TCRdb is unverifiable without DNA. The CDR3 contains 15 residues. The germline V gene has CDR1 MNHEY and CDR2 SMNVEV (reference sequence). The CDR3 is CASGEAGQGYNEQFF.